This T cell receptor beta chain was captured in a study of PD-1 blockade in classical Hodgkin lymphoma. Some clones are missing from TCRdb's copy, which holds only in-frame ones; the method was immunoSEQ multiplex PCR. This sample has some 93,000 clones, with around nine tenths found just once. Note on this clone: Its antigen is not known.

General observations from the study: Diversity in CD4+ TCRs, unlike that measured in CD8+ TCRs, had risen significantly by C4D1. Diminished baseline TCR diversity has been reported in newly diagnosed patients relative to healthy donors.

All patients relapsed after autologous stem cell transplantation, and brentuximab vedotin exposure varied. This receptor was identified in a human donor with classical Hodgkin lymphoma. The material sequenced was peripheral blood mononuclear cells (PBMCs), taken at baseline.

DNA for the CDR3: TGCAGTGCTAGTTACTCAAATGAGCAGTTCTTC. This gives the protein CSASYSNEQFF. This sequence joins TRBV20-1 and TRBJ2-1; D unclear. Trimming removed 3 bases from V and 7 bases from J, with 7 bases in between. The CDR3 spans 11 residues. Germline assignment: CDR1 DFQATT and CDR2 SNEGSKA (reference sequence).